This T cell receptor (beta chain) was captured by sequencing in a study of T-cell reconstitution after alpha-beta-depleted transplantation in children. There are 12 residues in the CDR3. With 4 bases removed from V and 3 bases from J, the gap between germline ends came to 5 bases. During its preparation, the TCRbeta library received unique molecular identifiers. TCRdb reanalysed the PCR reads using MiXCR and keeps one entry per CDR3 protein. The profile shows 440,000 or so distinct CDR3 sequences, under 13% of them singletons. This clonotype was found a few times. This receptor was taken from a human donor who donated a stem cell graft to a child with acute myeloid leukemia. The starting material was PBMCs from the stem cell graft donor, obtained from the stem cell graft. The J gene is TRBJ2-3, the V gene TRBV12-3 or TRBV12-4, with D hard to call. The CDR3, as DNA: TGTGCCAGCAGTTCACCGACAGATACGCAGTATTTT. Its protein product is CASSSPTDTQYF.